This T cell receptor (beta chain) originates from a study of cytomegalovirus exposure and HLA in healthy donors (dated by TCRdb to 2016 to 2017). Regarding the complete study: An earlier analysis of roughly 500 of the donors reported about 280 Gb of sequence data and approximately 120 million unique TCR beta sequences obtained from some 170 million T cells. An early release that covered roughly 600 HLA-typed donors contained about 300 gigabases of sequencing data and roughly 84 million unique TCR sequences. Of the 300 to 450 genotyped donors, 81% fell in the genetic ancestry cluster associated with self-reported Caucasian donors. The study aimed to test whether cataloging public T cell receptors could reveal signatures of past pathogen exposure. The study used immunosequencing to profile the T cell repertoires of 666 subjects and linked those repertoires to cytomegalovirus serostatus. In addition to the first cohort of 500 to 850 subjects, a separate validation cohort of around 110 different subjects was used. High-throughput TCR immunosequencing, statistical association of individual TCRs with disease status, and machine learning were combined to predict cytomegalovirus infection status. In a later analysis, previously published TCR beta repertoires from some 640 donors were re-analyzed and high-resolution HLA genotyping was added so that TCR occurrence patterns could be studied. Rather than using new phenotypic data, the later analysis identified candidate immune exposures from TCR beta sequences and from how often those sequences occurred across donors. To decide whether each TCR beta V gene segment behaved as functional or pseudogenic, an earlier analysis of several hundred of the donors relied on high-throughput TCR beta sequencing. Donor age, sex, ethnicity and CMV serostatus were collected together with the repertoire data. A later genetic analysis took genome-wide SNP genotypes for about three fifths of the 666 donors and used that subset as a discovery cohort. All discovery cohort repertoires had been generated using a single sequencing platform. HLA typing covered class I and class II loci at four-digit resolution. Typing coverage varied by locus: 629-630 donors for A, B, C, DRB1 and DQB1; approximately 520 for DQA1; some 610 for DPA1; fewer than 480 for DPB1. A handful of DR-DQ haplotypes were handled as single units for association and clustering because linkage in the cohort was strong. Among a few hundred genotyped donors of the cohort, an average of about 240,000 unique TCR beta nucleotide sequences were sequenced per donor, approximately 20% of them non-productive. Results and caveats for the whole study, not just this receptor: According to the authors, the approach could potentially be generalized to other disease states and immunological phenotypes. Compared with the 666-donor mean, donors in an Asian-associated ancestry cluster had fewer N-insertions in productive TCRs, according to a later genetic analysis. Most TCR sequences were observed very rarely across donors, whereas some public TCRs were present in many individuals. Roughly uniform sequencing depth across donors was assumed in presence/absence analyses, although this assumption may not hold. In both the original and validation cohorts, the classifier was reported to diagnose cytomegalovirus status with high specificity and sensitivity. The only immune exposure information available for the cohort was CMV serostatus. The study listed 150 to 200 TCR beta chains as associated with cytomegalovirus. A later analysis found that TCR association rates varied across HLA loci, with DRB1 alleles showing the most associated TCRs and HLA-C alleles the fewest. The sequencing pipeline was judged likely to have produced a cluster of highly shared sequence variants as a technical artifact. A further reported finding was that TCR beta sequences accurately predicted the HLA-A and HLA-B alleles for most subjects in the first cohort. Because HLA typing was unavailable for some donors at each locus, only the typed subset was used in association tests. Only TCR beta chains were sequenced in this cohort, and the absence of alpha or paired-chain data limited detectable features. Some IMGT-functional V segments, including TRBV6-2 and TRBV6-3, could not be distinguished by the 87-base-pair reads and were therefore excluded. A later analysis associated roughly 17,000 TCR beta sequences with specific HLA alleles at a false discovery rate of 0.05. In a later analysis, several top co-occurrence clusters were reported to appear linked to parvovirus B19, influenza, CMV and Epstein-Barr virus. V-gene and J-gene trimming of TCR beta chains was associated with a missense DCLRE1C variant in a later genetic analysis, and the association was replicated in an independent cohort. In an earlier analysis of around 600 of the donors, most TCR beta V segments appeared in productive rearrangements about 87% or about 30% of the time, broadly matching IMGT annotations. Correlated functional status among segregating V segments might reflect linkage disequilibrium, but an unknown experimental factor could not be ruled out. A later analysis found that most CMV-associated TCR beta chains appeared HLA-restricted, with HLA associations seemingly driven largely by CMV exposure. A later analysis found that HLA-associated TCR beta chains were more clonally expanded and had lower generation probabilities than equally common non-associated chains. Assigning TCR associations to individual alleles was difficult when HLA alleles, especially DR and DQ, strongly co-occurred. In vitro tests confirmed that a few of the cytomegalovirus-associated TCR beta chains recognize cytomegalovirus antigens. Because counts were too low, seventeen rarely observed V segments, including chromosome 9 orphons, were excluded from the earlier analysis of under 650 of the donors.

Receptor libraries were prepared by the immunoSEQ multiplex PCR assay. A mixture of 60 forward primers for TCR Vbeta segments and 13 reverse primers for TCR Jbeta segments was used in the multiplex PCR. The CDR3 region of rearranged TCR beta genes was amplified from genomic DNA with a multiplex PCR assay. The Illumina HiSeq System was used to sequence the amplified TCR beta libraries as 87-base-pair reads. The authors' analysis ran thus. Across the 500 to 850 repertoires, a later analysis counted 75 million to 90 million unique TCR beta chains, around 10 million of which were shared by at least two donors. To remove PCR and sequencing errors, raw reads were error-corrected and collapsed into unique sequences using a nearest-neighbor algorithm that merged closely related sequences. To assign V, D and J gene segments, CDR3 sequences were aligned to IMGT reference sequences. Each retained sequence needed at least a six-nucleotide match to both a V gene segment and a J gene segment. A rearrangement counted as productive if the CDR3 had no stop codons and remained in frame with V and J, and every other rearrangement counted as non-productive. Following IMGT convention, CDR3 was defined as the stretch from the second conserved V-encoded cysteine to the conserved J-encoded phenylalanine. In an earlier analysis of 587 of the donors, sequences lacking an unambiguous match to a single V gene segment were excluded. An earlier analysis of approximately 590 of the donors called V segments functional above 56.7% productive rearrangements and segregating when the between-donor standard deviation exceeded 5%. To diagnose cytomegalovirus status from the catalog of TCR beta chain sequences, a statistical classification framework was built. A later analysis assigned V and J genes by comparing TCR nucleotide sequences with IMGT/GENE-DB human TR gene sequences. The TCRdist pipeline was used in a later analysis to assign CDR3 sequences and most-parsimonious VDJ recombination scenarios. In a later analysis, each TCR beta chain was defined by its CDR3 amino acid sequence together with its V-gene family, and reads without a unique V-gene family were excluded. A later analysis removed roughly 590 highly shared, low-generation-probability nucleotide sequences to deal with suspected cross-contamination and a sequencing artifact. A later analysis calculated a clonal expansion index for each public chain from normalized within-repertoire ranks of inferred template counts. Generation probabilities in a later analysis came from a VDJ recombination model fitted to out-of-frame rearrangements, and those results were checked against IGoR. Hypergeometric tests were used in a later analysis to score TCR-TCR, TCR-HLA and TCR-CMV co-occurrence, with a repertoire-size bias correction applied to the TCR pairs. In a later analysis, false discovery rates were estimated by permuting HLA or CMV assignments 20 times. In a later analysis, co-occurring TCRs were grouped with DBSCAN, and TCRdist sequence similarity was added when clustering was performed within HLA-allele-positive subsets. Repertoires with fewer than 30,000 or more than 120,000 public chains, plus five repertoires with anomalous nucleotide sharing, were excluded from co-occurrence clustering. This is the immuneACCESS table as TCRdb keeps it, with only in-frame sequences that have V and J called. A part of the clones is gone; compared with another copy, unresolved V genes explain less than half, and the rest is unexplained. For V, J and clone size, that table is used; D and trimming come from the DNA. The sample records about 230,000 clones, about three quarters of which are singletons. Less than 3.5% of the sample belongs to the ten largest clones.

The cohort was made up of several hundred healthy bone marrow donors. At the time of sampling, all cohort members were nominally healthy, though unrecorded immune exposures were likely present. The donor tested CMV seropositive and was one of the 289 seropositive cohort members. Each donor provided a peripheral blood sample, and peripheral blood mononuclear cells were used for TCR beta sequencing. The Qiagen DNeasy Blood Extraction Kit was used to extract genomic DNA from the blood cell samples. Points on this clone: The antigen it recognizes is unknown. No base quality information exists; no much larger clone differs at one position.

Looking up the germline V gene (reference sequence) yields CDR1 SGHNT and CDR2 YYREEE. The CDR3 starts with the cysteine, ends with the phenylalanine, and has 14 residues. The sequence is cut down to CDR3 DNA, 42 bases in frame from base 1. V gives up 2 bases and J gives up 4 bases, and the segment between their germline ends measures 12 bases. The sample was PBMCs. The chain joins TRBV5-4 to TRBJ1-2; the D gene remains uncertain. The TCR originated in an older woman in good health and CMV-seropositive. The bases are TGTGCCAGCAGCTTAACAGAGATTTCCTATGGCTACACCTTC. Its translation reads: CASSLTEISYGYTF.